This T cell receptor (beta chain) stems from a study of identical twins. The germline V gene has CDR1 SGHDN and CDR2 FVKESK. The CDR3 has 13 amino acids. V lost 2 bases and J lost 8, with 12 bases in between. All of the donors were Caucasians in good health. Carrying unique molecular identifiers, the cDNA also gained a universal primer site through template switching. A single record per CDR3 protein comes from TCRdb applying MiXCR to the 5' RACE reads. Among 550,000 to 800,000 distinct CDR3 sequences listed, around 7.5% were seen once. The sample was also linked to a second study, of yellow fever vaccine responses in identical twins.

The sequence was collected from a woman in her late teens or twenties in good health. The gene calls are TRBV14 and TRBJ1-2; D may be TRBD1 (5 bases). The sequencing input was PBMCs. CDR3 protein: CASSQFDRRGYTF. CDR3 bases: TGTGCCAGCAGCCAATTCGACAGAAGAGGCTACACCTTC.